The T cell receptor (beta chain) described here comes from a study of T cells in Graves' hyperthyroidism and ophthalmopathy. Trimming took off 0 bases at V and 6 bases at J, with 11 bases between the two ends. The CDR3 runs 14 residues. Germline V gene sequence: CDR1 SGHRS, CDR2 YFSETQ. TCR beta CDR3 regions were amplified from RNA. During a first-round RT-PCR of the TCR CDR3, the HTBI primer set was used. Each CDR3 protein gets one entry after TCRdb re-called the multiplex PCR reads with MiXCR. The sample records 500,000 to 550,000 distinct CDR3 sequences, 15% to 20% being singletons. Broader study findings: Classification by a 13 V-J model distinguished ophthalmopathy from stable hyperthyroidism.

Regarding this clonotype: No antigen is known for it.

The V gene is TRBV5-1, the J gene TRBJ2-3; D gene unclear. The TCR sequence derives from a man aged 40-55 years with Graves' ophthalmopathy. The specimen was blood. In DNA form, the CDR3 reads TGCGCCAGCAGCTTGGCGGCAAGCAGGGATACGCAGTATTTT. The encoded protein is CASSLAASRDTQYF.